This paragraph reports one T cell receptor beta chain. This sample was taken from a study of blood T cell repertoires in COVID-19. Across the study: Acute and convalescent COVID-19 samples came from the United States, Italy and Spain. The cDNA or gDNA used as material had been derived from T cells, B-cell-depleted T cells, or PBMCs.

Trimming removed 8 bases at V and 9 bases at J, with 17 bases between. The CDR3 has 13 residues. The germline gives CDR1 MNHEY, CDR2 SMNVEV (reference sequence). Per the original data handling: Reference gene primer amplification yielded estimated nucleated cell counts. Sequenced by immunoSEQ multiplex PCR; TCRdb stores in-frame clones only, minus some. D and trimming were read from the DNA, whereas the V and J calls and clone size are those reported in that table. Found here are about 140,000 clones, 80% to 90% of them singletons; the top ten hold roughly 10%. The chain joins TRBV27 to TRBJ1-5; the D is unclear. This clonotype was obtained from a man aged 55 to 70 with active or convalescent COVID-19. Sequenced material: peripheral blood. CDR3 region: CASADEVLSPQHF. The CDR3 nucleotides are TGTGCCAGCGCCGACGAGGTCTTATCGCCCCAGCATTTT.